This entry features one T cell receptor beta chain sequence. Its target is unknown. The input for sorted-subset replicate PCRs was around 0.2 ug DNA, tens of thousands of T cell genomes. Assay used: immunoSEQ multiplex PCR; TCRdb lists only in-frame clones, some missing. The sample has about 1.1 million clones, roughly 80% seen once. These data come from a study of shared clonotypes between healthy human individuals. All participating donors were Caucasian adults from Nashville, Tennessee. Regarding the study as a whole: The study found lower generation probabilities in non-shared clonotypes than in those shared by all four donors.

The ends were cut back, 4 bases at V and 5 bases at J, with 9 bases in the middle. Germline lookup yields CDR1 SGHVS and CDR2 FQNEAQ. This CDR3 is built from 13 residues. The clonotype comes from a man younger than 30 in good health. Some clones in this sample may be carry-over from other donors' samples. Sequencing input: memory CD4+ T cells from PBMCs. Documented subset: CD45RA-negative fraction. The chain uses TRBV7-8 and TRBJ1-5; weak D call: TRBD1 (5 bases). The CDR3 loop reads CASSSQGYQPQHF. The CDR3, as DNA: TGTGCCAGCAGCTCCCAGGGTTATCAGCCCCAGCATTTT.